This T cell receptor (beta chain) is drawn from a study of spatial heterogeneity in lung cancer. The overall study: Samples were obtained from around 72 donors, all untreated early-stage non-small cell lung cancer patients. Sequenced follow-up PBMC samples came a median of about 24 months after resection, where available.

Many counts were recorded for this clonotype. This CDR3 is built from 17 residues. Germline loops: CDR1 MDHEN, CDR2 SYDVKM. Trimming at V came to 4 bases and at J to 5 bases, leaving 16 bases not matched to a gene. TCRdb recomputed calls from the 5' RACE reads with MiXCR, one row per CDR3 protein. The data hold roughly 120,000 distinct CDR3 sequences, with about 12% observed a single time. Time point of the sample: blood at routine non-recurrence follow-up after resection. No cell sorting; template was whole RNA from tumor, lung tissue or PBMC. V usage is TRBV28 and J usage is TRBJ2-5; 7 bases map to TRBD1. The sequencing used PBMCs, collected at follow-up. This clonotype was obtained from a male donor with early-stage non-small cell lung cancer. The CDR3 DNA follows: TGTGCCAGCAGTTATATGGTTGAGGCAGGGGGTAAGGAGACCCAGTACTTC. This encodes CASSYMVEAGGKETQYF. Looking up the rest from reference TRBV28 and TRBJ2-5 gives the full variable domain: DVKVTQSSRYLVKRTGEKVFLECVQDMDHENMFWYRQDPGLGLRLIYFSYDVKMKEKGDIPEGYSVSREKKERFSLILESASTNQTSMYLCASSYMVEAGGKETQYFGPGTRLLVL.